These 11 T cell receptor beta chains share one sample of origin, sequenced in a study of neoadjuvant anti-PD-1 for oral cavity cancer. The assay was immunoSEQ multiplex PCR, and TCRdb's table has in-frame clones only and misses some. The sample contains fewer than 70,000 clones, approximately 80% of which appear only once. This sample comprised PBMCs, obtained before nivolumab (anti-PD-1) treatment. The receptor source for this set is a person aged 35 to 85 with oral cavity squamous cell carcinoma.

CDR3 bases: TGCGCCAGCAGCCGGGACCTTCCAGGGGACACTGAAGCTTTCTTT. Protein sequence: CASSRDLPGDTEAFF. The rearrangement joins TRBV4-1 to TRBJ1-1; D is possibly TRBD1 (6 bases). CDR3 length equals 15 residues. Germline lookup yields CDR1 MGHRA and CDR2 YSYEKL. V lost 4 bases, J lost 3 bases, and 15 bases lay in between.

For the CDR3, the DNA is TGTGCCAGCAGTTACTCGGGGTGGGGCGTCGACACTGAAGCTTTCTTT. Its protein is CASSYSGWGVDTEAFF. The chain joins TRBV6-5 to TRBJ1-1; weak D call: TRBD1 (5 bases). V lost 0 bases, J lost 3 bases, and 14 bases lay in between. Germline V CDR1 and CDR2: MNHEY, SVGAGI. The CDR3 extends over 16 amino acids.

This clone has more than one count but fewer than ten. V gene TRBV19 combines with J gene TRBJ1-2; D unresolved. The germline CDR1 and CDR2 sequences are LNHDA and SQIVND (reference sequence). V gave up 10 bases and J gave up 4 bases, with 19 bases separating them. CDR3 size: 14 residues. The CDR3 here is CATQSAATSYGYTF. Written as DNA, the CDR3 is TGTGCCACCCAGTCGGCAGCAACCTCCTATGGCTACACCTTC.

CDR3 sequence (DNA): TGTGCCAGTAGTATAGAAACAGGGTCCGGGGCCAACGTCCTGACTTTC. Translation gives CASSIETGSGANVLTF. The rearrangement joins TRBV19 to TRBJ2-6; D may be TRBD1 (6 bases). Germline assignment: CDR1 LNHDA and CDR2 SQIVND (reference sequence). This CDR3 has 16 amino acids. With 0 bases removed from V and 4 bases from J, the gap between germline ends came to 10 bases.

The J gene is TRBJ1-1, the V gene TRBV27; D is perhaps TRBD1 (5 bases). The length of the CDR3 is 14 residues. Between the trimmed V and J ends, which lost 2 bases and 11 bases, there was a span of 18 bases. Germline V gives CDR1 MNHEY, CDR2 SMNVEV (reference sequence). For the CDR3, the DNA is TGTGCCAGCAGTTTACTTGGGGGGACCCCGAGGGCTTTCTTT. This codes for CASSLLGGTPRAFF.

The genes are TRBV5-1 and TRBJ2-3; D gene unclear. This CDR3 region has 14 residues. Germline CDR1 SGHRS, CDR2 YFSETQ. V lost 0 bases and J lost 2, with 7 bases in between. The CDR3 sequence: CASSLELVTDTQYF. DNA of the CDR3: TGCGCCAGCAGCTTGGAACTCGTCACAGATACGCAGTATTTT.

V is TRBV6-6 and J is TRBJ1-1; 11 bases fit TRBD1. Trimming took 10 bases from V and 3 from J; bases not matched to a gene: 10. Germline values: CDR1 MNHNY, CDR2 SVGAGI (reference sequence). This CDR3 contains 15 residues. The CDR3: CATRDRGLSYTEAFF. Written as DNA, the CDR3 is TGTGCCACCCGGGACAGGGGGTTGTCGTACACTGAAGCTTTCTTT.

The chain carries TRBV5-1 and TRBJ2-3, with D uncertain. V was clipped by 0 bases and J by 2 bases, with 7 bases between them. This CDR3 has 14 amino acids. Germline CDR1 and CDR2: SGHRS and YFSETQ. The CDR3 nucleotides are TGCGCCAGCAGCTTGGGACAAGTCACAGATACGCAGTATTTT. This encodes CASSLGQVTDTQYF.

This rearrangement joins TRBV11-2 to TRBJ1-1; D is undetermined. V gave up 1 base and J gave up 11 bases, with 23 bases separating them. This CDR3 contains 16 residues. The V gene's germline CDR1 is SGHAT and CDR2 FQNNGV. DNA of the CDR3: TGTGCCAGCAGCTTAGTAATTGGGCAAGGATCGCCTCGCGCTTTCTTT. The encoded protein is CASSLVIGQGSPRAFF.

V is TRBV5-1 and J is TRBJ1-3, with TRBD1 as a possible D gene (5 bases). In germline, CDR1 is SGHRS, CDR2 YFSETQ. V lost 4 bases and J lost 5, with 19 bases in between. The CDR3 is 16 amino acids. The CDR3 sequence is CASSGGTPEYRNTIYF. The CDR3 DNA sequence: TGCGCCAGCAGCGGCGGGACGCCGGAATATCGAAACACCATATATTTT.

The chain recombines TRBV27 with TRBJ1-2, with 8 nucleotides matching TRBD1. Germline CDR1 MNHEY, CDR2 SMNVEV (reference sequence). This CDR3 comprises 13 residues. Trimming at V came to 6 bases and at J to 2 bases, leaving 2 bases not matched to a gene. In DNA, the CDR3 is TGTGCCAGCAGGGACAGGGCGAACTATGGCTACACCTTC. This gives the protein CASRDRANYGYTF.